These T cell receptor beta chains were read from a single sample in a study of Ad26.COV2.S vaccination and SARS-CoV-2 variants. Sequencing was performed with immunoSEQ multiplex PCR; in TCRdb, only in-frame clones are kept and a portion is missing. Among 400,000 to 500,000 clones listed, around 89% were seen once. Here the sequenced sample was peripheral blood, taken in a trial of Ad26.COV2.S vaccine versus placebo. The receptors originated from a person aged 18-60 years who received the Ad26.COV2.S COVID-19 vaccine or a placebo. Each CDR3 is given with its conserved first and last residue. The order of the fields is V gene, clone size, J gene, D gene, CDR3 protein, CDR3 DNA. A D gene is named only where the DNA matches it firmly. Some rows mark clone size as missing; the rest say once, few, many or name a class of expanded clone.

TRBV11-2,-,TRBJ2-3,TRBD2,CASSLDLAGRVTDTQYF,TGTGCCAGCAGCTTAGACCTAGCGGGGCGTGTAACAGATACGCAGTATTTT
TRBV5-5,-,TRBJ2-7,-,CASSLGPGYEQYF,TGTGCCAGCAGCTTGGGGCCTGGGTACGAGCAGTACTTC
TRBV3-1/TRBV3-2,few,TRBJ1-6,-,CASSRQPGRNNSPLHF,TGTGCCAGCAGCCGACAACCGGGACGGAATAATTCACCCCTCCACTTT
TRBV2,-,TRBJ2-7,TRBD1,CASSEGDRGSYEQYF,TGTGCCAGCAGTGAGGGGGACAGGGGCTCCTACGAGCAGTACTTC
TRBV19,-,TRBJ1-5,-,CASSIGAYWGNQPQHF,TGTGCCAGTAGTATCGGGGCCTATTGGGGCAATCAGCCCCAGCATTTT
TRBV10-3,-,TRBJ2-2,TRBD2,CAISESTGGGELFF,TGTGCCATCAGTGAGTCGACGGGGGGCGGGGAGCTGTTTTTT
TRBV9,-,TRBJ2-1,-,CASSPLTAGNEQFF,TGTGCCAGCAGCCCCCTGACGGCGGGGAATGAGCAGTTCTTC
TRBV11-2,once,TRBJ2-7,-,CASSLADYEQYF,TGTGCCAGCAGCTTAGCTGATTACGAGCAGTACTTC
TRBV18,-,TRBJ1-6,-,CASSPVRVDNSPLHF,TGTGCCAGCTCGCCAGTCCGGGTGGATAATTCACCCCTCCACTTT
TRBV4-2,-,TRBJ1-3,-,CASSSIGLSGNTIYF,TGTGCCAGCTCCTCGATCGGTCTCTCTGGAAACACCATATATTTT
TRBV27,once,TRBJ2-3,TRBD2,CASSLALAGTDTQYF,TGTGCCAGCAGTTTGGCGCTAGCGGGCACAGATACGCAGTATTTT
TRBV9,-,TRBJ1-1,TRBD1,CASSSRTGAATEAFF,TGTGCCAGCAGCTCCAGGACAGGGGCGGCCACTGAAGCTTTCTTT
TRBV7-2,-,TRBJ1-1,-,CASSLEGSTEAFF,TGTGCCAGCAGCTTAGAAGGGAGCACTGAAGCTTTCTTT
TRBV10-3,-,TRBJ2-7,TRBD1,CAISVGQGAGSEQYF,TGTGCCATCAGTGTCGGACAGGGGGCTGGGTCCGAGCAGTACTTC
TRBV28,-,TRBJ2-7,TRBD2,CASSLSSGGWYEQYF,TGTGCCAGCAGTTTATCTAGCGGGGGGTGGTACGAGCAGTACTTC
TRBV11-3,-,TRBJ2-7,-,CASSLGSSGEQYF,TGTGCCAGCAGCTTAGGCTCTTCCGGCGAGCAGTACTTC
TRBV27,-,TRBJ1-1,-,CASSWGLGDTEAFF,TGTGCCAGCAGTTGGGGTCTCGGAGACACTGAAGCTTTCTTT
TRBV7-2,-,TRBJ2-6,-,CASSLEHSGANVLTF,TGTGCCAGCAGCTTAGAACACTCTGGGGCCAACGTCCTGACTTTC
TRBV7-2,-,TRBJ2-1,TRBD2,CASSLSYGGVNEQFF,TGTGCCAGCAGCTTAAGTTACGGGGGGGTAAATGAGCAGTTCTTC
TRBV9,-,TRBJ2-5,-,CASSVAGGRGETQYF,TGTGCCAGCAGCGTAGCTGGGGGTAGGGGAGAGACCCAGTACTTC
TRBV4-3,-,TRBJ2-7,-,CASSQEGWGSAYEQYF,TGCGCCAGCAGCCAAGAAGGTTGGGGCAGTGCCTACGAGCAGTACTTC
TRBV7-8,-,TRBJ1-3,-,CASSLVTGSSGNTIYF,TGTGCCAGCAGCTTAGTAACAGGTTCATCTGGAAACACCATATATTTT
TRBV30,-,TRBJ2-7,TRBD1,CAWSPSQGIPYEQYF,TGTGCCTGGAGTCCTTCACAGGGGATTCCCTACGAGCAGTACTTC
TRBV7-9,-,TRBJ2-3,TRBD1,CASSPRDRGLITDTQYF,TGTGCCAGCAGCCCACGAGACAGGGGGCTTATCACAGATACGCAGTATTTT
TRBV6-6,-,TRBJ1-1,-,CASSYILDNGGEAFF,TGTGCCAGCAGTTACATCCTCGACAATGGGGGGGAAGCTTTCTTT
TRBV12-3/TRBV12-4,-,TRBJ1-1,-,CASSRWENTEAFF,TGTGCCAGCAGTAGGTGGGAGAACACTGAAGCTTTCTTT
TRBV30,-,TRBJ2-7,-,CAWRYLGEQYF,TGTGCCTGGAGGTACCTGGGCGAGCAGTATTTC
TRBV5-4,-,TRBJ1-4,-,CASSFLDGADHEKLFF,TGTGCCAGCAGCTTCCTGGACGGGGCGGATCATGAAAAACTGTTTTTT
TRBV5-1,-,TRBJ2-5,-,CASSLASGTVQETQYF,TGCGCCAGCAGCTTGGCGAGCGGAACTGTACAAGAGACCCAGTACTTC
TRBV30,-,TRBJ1-5,-,CAWSAYNQPQHF,TGTGCCTGGAGTGCCTATAATCAGCCCCAGCATTTT
TRBV6-2/TRBV6-3,-,TRBJ2-3,TRBD1,CASSWGQLLADTQYF,TGTGCCAGCAGTTGGGGACAGCTCCTTGCAGATACGCAGTATTTT
TRBV11-1,-,TRBJ2-1,-,CASSWGGNEQFF,TGTGCCAGCAGCTGGGGTGGGAATGAGCAGTTCTTC
TRBV12-5,-,TRBJ2-5,-,CASARGSGETQYF,TGTGCTAGTGCGAGAGGCTCGGGGGAGACCCAGTACTTC